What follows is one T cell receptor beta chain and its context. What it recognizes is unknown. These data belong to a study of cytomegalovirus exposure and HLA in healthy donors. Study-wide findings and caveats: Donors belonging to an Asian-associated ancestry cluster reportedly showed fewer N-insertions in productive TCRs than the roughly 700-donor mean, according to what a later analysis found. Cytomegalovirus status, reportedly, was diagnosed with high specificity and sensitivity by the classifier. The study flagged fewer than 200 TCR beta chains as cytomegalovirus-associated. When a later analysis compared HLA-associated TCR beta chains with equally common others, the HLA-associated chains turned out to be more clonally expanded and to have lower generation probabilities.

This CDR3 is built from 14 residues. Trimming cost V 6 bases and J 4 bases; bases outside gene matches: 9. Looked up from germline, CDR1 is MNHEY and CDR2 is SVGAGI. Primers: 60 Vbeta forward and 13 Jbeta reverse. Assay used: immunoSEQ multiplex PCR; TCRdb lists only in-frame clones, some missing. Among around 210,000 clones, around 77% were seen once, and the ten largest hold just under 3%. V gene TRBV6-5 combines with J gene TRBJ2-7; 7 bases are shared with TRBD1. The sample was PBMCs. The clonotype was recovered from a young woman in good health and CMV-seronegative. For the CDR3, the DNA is TGTGCCAGCAGCCCCGGGACAGCACTGTACGAGCAGTACTTC. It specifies CASSPGTALYEQYF.